What follows are 2 T cell receptor beta chains derived from one specimen sequenced in a study of shared clonotypes between healthy human individuals. TCRdb's copy holds only in-frame clones and misses some; the assay was immunoSEQ multiplex PCR. This sample has some 700,000 clones, with 90% found just once. The sample consisted of memory CD8+ T cells from PBMCs. The subset: CD45RO+ cells pooled with CCR7-negative TemRA cells. The source of these receptors is a man in his late teens or twenties in good health. Some clones in this sample may be carry-over from other donors' samples.

This clone was detected only a few times. The chain joins TRBV10-1 to TRBJ2-7; tentatively, D is TRBD2 (5 bases). The CDR3 totals 10 residues. Trimming took 6 bases from V and 13 from J, leaving 13 bases between them. Germline V gene data show CDR1 as WNHNN and CDR2 as SYGVQD (reference sequence). CDR3 bases: TGCGCCAGCAGGCGAGGGTTTCCCTACTTC. Its translation is CASRRGFPYF.

V gene TRBV27 combines with J gene TRBJ2-7; 8 bases are shared with TRBD1. CDR1 is MNHEY, CDR2 SMNVEV, per germline (reference sequence). V trimming: 3 bases; J trimming: 3 bases; junction bases outside the gene matches: 10. The CDR3 is 16 amino acids. CDR3 bases: TGTGCCAGCAGTTTTTCCAGGGGGCAATACCGCTACGAGCAGTACTTC. Its translation: CASSFSRGQYRYEQYF.